This T cell receptor beta chain emerged from a study of cytomegalovirus exposure and HLA in healthy donors. Study-wide context: The roughly 110 validation repertoires used the same platform as the roughly 720 first-cohort repertoires (as reported by a later analysis).

Points from the study as a whole: The authors confirmed in vitro that three CMV-associated chains were specific for CMV antigens.

The V and J ends lost 5 bases and 1 base respectively, with 14 bases between them. The CDR3 runs 15 residues. The germline CDR1 and CDR2 sequences are KGHSH and LQKENI. Here immunoSEQ multiplex PCR was the method, and the copy in TCRdb shows in-frame clones only, minus some. The sample yields approximately 59,000 clones, approximately 92% seen once. This clone was counted only a few times. Its antigen is undetermined. Material: PBMCs. The receptor comes from a man between 18 and 35 years old in good health and CMV-seropositive. The J gene is TRBJ1-1, the V gene TRBV18; D unresolved. The CDR3 nucleotides read TGTGCCAGCTCAACCAATCCAGGCCCGAACACTGAAGCTTTCTTT. This translates into CASSTNPGPNTEAFF.